This TCR beta chain was profiled in a study of cytomegalovirus exposure and HLA in healthy donors. PCR primers comprised 60 Vbeta and 13 Jbeta primers. The assay was immunoSEQ multiplex PCR, and TCRdb's table has in-frame clones only and misses some. The sample shows tens of thousands of clones, 79% of them seen only once. Study outcomes and limitations: In a later analysis, V- and J-gene trimming of beta chains associated with a DCLRE1C missense variant, replicated independently. HLA-A and HLA-B allele assignments for most subjects were reportedly predicted accurately using TCR beta sequences. Common viral pathogens seemed, in a later analysis, to connect with several of the most significant clusters.

Of note for this clone: Its antigen is currently unknown.

The donors (healthy individuals) were bone marrow donors. This clonotype was obtained from a woman aged 35 to 49 in good health and CMV-seropositive. The sequenced sample consisted of PBMCs.

The DNA of the CDR3 is TGTGCCAGCAGCTTTCGTTCCGGGACACCCCAGCCCCAGCATTTT. Translated, it gives CASSFRSGTPQPQHF. This chain uses TRBV5-6 with TRBJ1-5; D might be TRBD1 (6 bases). Germline values: CDR1 SGHDT, CDR2 YYEEEE. V lost 2 bases and J lost 7, with 16 bases in between. The CDR3 covers 15 residues. Drawing the rest from reference TRBV5-6 and TRBJ1-5, the complete variable domain is DAGVTQSPTHLIKTRGQQVTLRCSPKSGHDTVSWYQQALGQGPQFIFQYYEEEERQRGNFPDRFSGHQFPNYSSELNVNALLLGDSALYLCASSFRSGTPQPQHFGDGTRLSIL.